This T cell receptor beta chain was obtained from a study of siplizumab effects on memory and regulatory T cells. The study's findings and limits: Suppressive function of proliferating Tregs from siplizumab cultures was not confirmed. A minor share of alloreactive clones matched unstimulated subsets. Contribution to the alloresponse seemed major for naive T cells, which also seemed more diverse than memory cells.

The germline V gene has CDR1 SGHAT and CDR2 FQNNGV. V dropped 5 bases and J dropped 4; count of bases not matched to a gene: 8. The CDR3 loop spans 15 amino acids. The data were produced by immunoSEQ multiplex PCR, yet TCRdb's version contains in-frame clones alone and is incomplete. The sample consists of about 100,000 clones, around 94% of them appearing once. Details on this clone: The antigen remains unidentified.

The chain recombines TRBV11-2 with TRBJ2-7; 10 bases fit TRBD2. The TCR originated in a human donor in good health. Sequenced input: Tregs sorted from blood. The chain's CDR3 is CASSPSGSRTYEQYF. CDR3 nucleotides: TGTGCCAGCAGCCCTAGCGGGAGTAGGACGTACGAGCAGTACTTC. Full variable domain (missing parts from reference TRBV11-2 and TRBJ2-7): EAGVAQSPRYKIIEKRQSVAFWCNPISGHATLYWYQQILGQGPKLLIQFQNNGVVDDSQLPKDRFSAERLKGVDSTLKIQPAKLEDSAVYLCASSPSGSRTYEQYFGPGTRLTVT.